This TCR beta chain was identified in a study of T cells in narcolepsy (dated by TCRdb to the late 2010s). At the level of the whole study: The study enrolled patients with narcolepsy type 1 or type 2 (NT1, NT2) together with healthy control donors. The study sought autoreactive T cells targeting hypocretin neuron self-antigens (hypocretin, TRIB2) in narcolepsy patients, using TCR Vbeta sequencing to track clonotypes in blood and CSF. The investigation overall reported the following: Plots that compared CSF and blood CD4+ T cell clonotypes from the same patient highlighted HCRT-specific and TRIB2-specific autoreactive clonotypes. Certain blood memory CD4+ repertoires from patients and controls had no sequences that matched autoreactive T cell clones. According to the report, autoreactive clonotypes were detected serially in the blood of the same patients and of different patients, but not in healthy controls. Patients and controls had similar numbers of sequenced blood memory CD4+ clonotypes, with averages of approximately 40,000 in patients and some 35,000 in controls.

In regard to this clone: Its antigen is still unknown. Base qualities are missing; no much larger clone stands one base away.

For TCR Vbeta sequencing, memory CD4+ T cells were sorted ex vivo from the peripheral blood of both healthy controls and narcolepsy patients. The library was prepared using the immunoSEQ multiplex PCR assay. This immuneACCESS table, as held by TCRdb, lists in-frame sequences with V and J called but not all clones. Of the missing ones, under half trace to an unresolved V gene in checked studies; the others have no known cause. For this sample the table gives over 30,000 clones, of which approximately 85% were detected only once. The ten largest clonotypes hold under 2% of the sample. The CDR3 covers 17 residues, taking in both the cysteine and the phenylalanine. Only the CDR3 DNA stays, 51 bases, in frame from base 1. V lost 2 bases and J lost 1 base; the stretch between them is 18 bases long. Reading the germline V gene (reference sequence) gives CDR1 LNHDA and CDR2 SQIVND.

The chain was built from TRBV19 and TRBJ2-7; there is no confident call for the D gene. This clonotype originated in a human donor with narcolepsy. Sequencing used CD45RA- memory CD4+ T cells from PBMCs. In the paper's terms, the cell subset or site label means: memory T cells sorted ex vivo from peripheral blood. The encoded CDR3 is CASSILAGGLSSYEQYF. The nucleotide sequence reads TGTGCCAGTAGTATACTGGCAGGCGGATTATCGTCCTACGAGCAGTACTTC.